This T cell receptor beta chain is from a study of graft-versus-host responses after intestinal transplantation. Study as a whole: Transplants were multivisceral, liver-intestinal, or isolated intestinal. Anti-thymocyte globulin served as induction for all recipients, who then took tacrolimus and steroids for two to three years. General study points: High graft-versus-host to host-versus-graft T cell clonal ratios marked allografts of patients with graft-donor macrochimerism. The marrow of recipients harbored GvH clones, and ileum or blood showed some of them first.

Germline values: CDR1 MDHEN, CDR2 SYDVKM. The CDR3 sequence is 15 residues long. V shed 2 bases and J shed 0 bases, with 7 bases lying between them. TCRdb keeps only in-frame clones here, not all; method: immunoSEQ multiplex PCR. The table includes about 120,000 clones, just under 95% detected once. In this sample, this clone turned up a few times. What it binds is unknown. The receptor comes from a human donor who received an intestinal transplant. The V and J genes are TRBV28 and TRBJ1-4, with D perhaps matching TRBD1 (5 bases). Sequenced here: unstimulated CD4+ T cells sorted from spleen or lymph node cells, sampled before intestinal transplant. The CDR3 nucleotides are TGTGCCAGCAGTTTAGGGACCGCAACTAATGAAAAACTGTTTTTT. The encoded protein is CASSLGTATNEKLFF. Full variable domain (outside the CDR3, taken from reference TRBV28 and TRBJ1-4): DVKVTQSSRYLVKRTGEKVFLECVQDMDHENMFWYRQDPGLGLRLIYFSYDVKMKEKGDIPEGYSVSREKKERFSLILESASTNQTSMYLCASSLGTATNEKLFFGSGTQLSVL.